A single sample is the source of the 14 T cell receptor beta chains below, sequenced in a study of CD4 T cells in relation to SARS-CoV-2 and coronaviruses. Antigen specificity for these receptors is unknown. Profiled with immunoSEQ multiplex PCR; TCRdb holds only in-frame clones, not every one. The top ten clones hold 2.8% of a sample with about 36,000 clones, over 70% of them seen once. The sequencing input was memory CD4+ T cells from PBMCs, cultured in vitro. These receptors came from an adult with COVID-19.

This clone occurred once. The V gene is TRBV7-3, the J gene TRBJ2-1; 9 nucleotides align to TRBD2. From germline, CDR1 is SGHTA and CDR2 FQGTGA. The CDR3 has 15 amino acids. Germline trimming cut 1 base from V and 5 bases from J; bases unmatched to any gene: 3. The CDR3 loop reads CASSLNGLANNEQFF. The CDR3 nucleotides are TGTGCCAGCAGCTTAAATGGACTAGCGAACAATGAGCAGTTCTTC.

The chain employs TRBV27 and TRBJ2-7, with 12 bases that match TRBD1. The CDR3 covers 15 residues. Trimming took 2 bases from V and 6 from J; bases not matched to a gene: 5. Germline-derived CDR1 and CDR2 are MNHEY and SMNVEV (reference sequence). CDR3 in amino acids: CASSLTGTGGSEQYF. As DNA, the CDR3 is TGTGCCAGCAGTTTAACCGGGACAGGGGGCTCCGAGCAGTACTTC.

This clone was picked up a small number of times. The chain links TRBV5-4 to TRBJ1-1; the match to TRBD1 covers 7 bases. Unmatched junction bases numbered 4, after V lost 4 bases and J lost 1 base. Per germline, CDR1 SGHNT and CDR2 YYREEE (reference sequence). The CDR3 is 14 amino acids. Here the CDR3 DNA reads TGTGCCAGCAGCCACCGGGACAGGAACACTGAAGCTTTCTTT. Translating gives CASSHRDRNTEAFF.

This clone was found once. The chain combines TRBV5-8 with TRBJ1-1; D gene uncertain. The CDR3 is 14 amino acids. V lost 2 bases and J 5 bases, leaving 13 bases between the germline ends. CDR1 and CDR2 from the germline V gene are SGHTS and YDEGEE. CDR3 in amino acids: CASSFSLGKTEAFF. The CDR3 DNA follows: TGTGCCAGCAGCTTCTCCCTGGGTAAAACTGAAGCTTTCTTT.

To note about this clone: One junction end does not reproduce the germline sequence, and a read error may be involved. For the CDR3, the DNA is TGTGCCAGCAGTGAGAGACAGGGGACCTCCTTC. It codes for CASSERQGTSF. V usage is TRBV6-1 and J usage is TRBJ2-7; 8 nucleotides line up with TRBD1. This CDR3 is built from 11 residues. Germline V gene sequence: CDR1 MNHNS, CDR2 SASEGT.

The chain joins TRBV28 to TRBJ1-1; D perhaps matches TRBD1 (6 bases). This CDR3 is 15 amino acids long. Trimming took off 2 bases at V and 7 bases at J, with 17 bases between the two ends. CDR1 is MDHEN, CDR2 SYDVKM, per germline. The CDR3 bases are TGTGCCAGCAGTTTACCTGGCGGGCAGGGGATTGAAGCTTTCTTT. This codes for CASSLPGGQGIEAFF. Full variable domain (missing parts from reference TRBV28 and TRBJ1-1): DVKVTQSSRYLVKRTGEKVFLECVQDMDHENMFWYRQDPGLGLRLIYFSYDVKMKEKGDIPEGYSVSREKKERFSLILESASTNQTSMYLCASSLPGGQGIEAFFGQGTRLTVV.

The V and J genes are TRBV20-1 and TRBJ2-5; D is unclear. The CDR3 consists of 11 residues. From germline, CDR1 is DFQATT and CDR2 SNEGSKA (reference sequence). The germline V and J ends were trimmed by 5 bases and 5 bases, with 9 bases remaining between them. In nucleotides, the CDR3 is TGCAGTGCTGAACCTCCCGAGACCCAGTACTTC. Residues: CSAEPPETQYF.

CDR3: CAWSVFAGQNTEAFF. In nucleotides, the CDR3 is TGTGCCTGGAGTGTATTCGCAGGCCAGAACACTGAAGCTTTCTTT. The rearrangement links TRBV30 to TRBJ1-1; the D is unclear. CDR1 GTSNPN and CDR2 SVGIG come from the germline V gene (reference sequence). The CDR3 sequence is 15 residues long. Deletions cut 0 bases from V and 1 base from J, with 12 bases between.

The V gene is TRBV7-9, the J gene TRBJ1-3; no firm D call. Trimming cost V 1 base and J 0 bases, with 7 bases left between them. Germline V gene lookup returns CDR1 SEHNR and CDR2 FQNEAQ (reference sequence). The CDR3 consists of 15 residues. CDR3 sequence reads: CASSLGRNSGNTIYF. The CDR3 nucleotides read TGTGCCAGCAGCTTAGGCAGGAACTCTGGAAACACCATATATTTT.

The chain links TRBV25-1 to TRBJ2-1; D perhaps matches TRBD1 (6 bases). This CDR3 spans 12 amino acids. Trimming pared 6 bases from V and 12 bases from J, leaving 15 bases between. Germline V gene lookup returns CDR1 MGHDK and CDR2 SYGVNS. The CDR3 DNA sequence: TGTGCCAGCAGACAAGAGGGGGTCGTGCAGTTCTTC. Encoded protein: CASRQEGVVQFF.

The genes are TRBV4-1 and TRBJ2-7; D is possibly TRBD2 (6 bases). CDR3 length equals 15 residues. The V end was cut by 4 bases, the J end by 6 bases, with 19 bases between. Germline V lookup: CDR1 MGHRA, CDR2 YSYEKL. CDR3 residues: CASSPNGDGGFEQYF. In nucleotides, the CDR3 is TGCGCCAGCAGCCCCAACGGAGACGGGGGTTTCGAGCAGTACTTC.

The chain combines TRBV5-6 with TRBJ2-2, with a possible D match to TRBD2 (5 bases). V lost 3 bases and J 7 bases, leaving 13 bases between the germline ends. This CDR3 spans 14 amino acids. Germline V gene lookup returns CDR1 SGHDT and CDR2 YYEEEE. CDR3 residues: CASSWRSVNGELFF. Written as DNA, the CDR3 is TGTGCCAGCAGCTGGAGGTCTGTCAACGGGGAGCTGTTTTTT.

The J gene is TRBJ2-5, the V gene TRBV27; 9 nucleotides agree with TRBD2. CDR3 length: 16 residues. J was trimmed by 1 base and V by 4 bases; bases with no gene match: 7. Germline CDR1 MNHEY, CDR2 SMNVEV (reference sequence). DNA for the CDR3: TGTGCCAGCAGTTATAGCGGGAGCGGGTTCCAAGAGACCCAGTACTTC. This sequence encodes CASSYSGSGFQETQYF.

The genes are TRBV6-2 or TRBV6-3 and TRBJ2-1, with D possibly being TRBD2 (6 bases). V shed 2 bases and J shed 1 base, with 9 bases lying between them. The CDR3 loop spans 15 amino acids. Germline V gene lookup returns CDR1 MNHEY and CDR2 SVGEGT. In DNA, the CDR3 is TGTGCCAGCAGTTACGACGCGGGATCCTACAATGAGCAGTTCTTC. Amino acid sequence: CASSYDAGSYNEQFF.